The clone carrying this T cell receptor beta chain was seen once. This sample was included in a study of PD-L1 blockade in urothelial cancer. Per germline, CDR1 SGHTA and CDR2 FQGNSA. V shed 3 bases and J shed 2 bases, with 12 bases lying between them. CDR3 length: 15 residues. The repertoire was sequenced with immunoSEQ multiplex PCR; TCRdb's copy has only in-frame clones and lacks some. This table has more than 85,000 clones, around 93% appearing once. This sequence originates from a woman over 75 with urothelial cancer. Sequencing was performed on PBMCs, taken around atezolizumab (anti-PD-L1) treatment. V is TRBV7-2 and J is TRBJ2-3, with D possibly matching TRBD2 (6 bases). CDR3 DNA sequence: TGTGCCAGCAGCTTGCGGAGGGCGACCACAGATACGCAGTATTTT. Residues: CASSLRRATTDTQYF.